The source of this T cell receptor beta chain is a study of T cell clonality in common variable immunodeficiency. General observations from the study: Reportedly, TCR beta sequences from common variable immunodeficiency showed fewer deletions and N-nucleotide insertions.

Method: immunoSEQ multiplex PCR; TCRdb's copy keeps in-frame clones and lacks some. Altogether around 16,000 clones were found in the sample, and no singletons occur. This clone was observed a few times. The antigen is not known. The junction departs from the called germline gene at one end, perhaps through a read error. The CDR3 end is not reached by the read, which stops 3 residues before it; the germline J gene fills it in. This CDR3 has 15 amino acids. Looked up from germline, CDR1 is SSHAT and CDR2 is FNYEAQ (reference sequence). The sample was peripheral blood mononuclear cells. The sequence derives from a human donor with common variable immunodeficiency. The chain uses TRBV7-7 and TRBJ2-3, with D possibly matching TRBD1 (6 bases). This CDR3 is CASSAGQSRTDTQYF. The sequenced CDR3 bases are TGTGCTAGCAGCGCCGGACAGAGTCGCACAGATACG. Variable domain in full (rest from reference TRBV7-7 and TRBJ2-3): GAGVSQSPRYKVTKRGQDVTLRCDPISSHATLYWYQQALGQGPEFLTYFNYEAQPDKSGLPSDRFSAERPEGSISTLTIQRTEQRDSAMYRCASSAGQSRTDTQYFGPGTRLTVL.